This is a list of T cell receptor beta chains from one sample in a study of T cell responses to AZD1222 COVID-19 vaccine. Only in-frame clones appear in the TCRdb table, and some are missing; sequencing was by immunoSEQ multiplex PCR. The sample includes 100,000 to 140,000 clones, around nine tenths of them seen just once. The sample in question was peripheral blood, obtained 28 days after the second AZD1222 dose. These receptors were taken from an adult who received the AZD1222 COVID-19 vaccine. Each CDR3 is given with its conserved first and last residue. D genes are given only for firm matches. The size of a clone is reported for some rows only, either as once, few or many, or as a class for expanded clones.

>TRBD1|TRBJ1-1|TRBV2|.
CASSDGTGVPNTEAFF
TGTGCCAGCAGTGACGGGACAGGGGTCCCGAACACTGAAGCTTTCTTT
>TRBD1|TRBJ1-2|TRBV19|.
CASSMGARDSQYYGYTF
TGTGCCAGTAGTATGGGGGCCCGGGACAGTCAGTATTATGGCTACACCTTC
>.|TRBJ1-4|TRBV6-1|.
CASSGGRGHGSEKLFF
TGTGCCAGCAGTGGAGGGAGGGGCCACGGGAGTGAAAAACTGTTTTTT
>.|TRBJ1-1|TRBV20-1|.
CSAERGTEAFF
TGCAGTGCTGAAAGGGGGACTGAAGCTTTCTTT
>.|TRBJ1-1|TRBV3-1/TRBV3-2|.
CASSQSRGTEAFF
TGTGCCAGCAGCCAATCCAGGGGCACTGAAGCTTTCTTT
>.|TRBJ1-1|TRBV7-8|.
CASSTEGRGTEAFF
TGTGCCAGCAGCACCGAGGGTAGAGGGACTGAAGCTTTCTTT
>.|TRBJ1-3|TRBV7-9|.
CASEEGNTIYF
TGTGCCAGCGAAGAGGGAAACACCATATATTTT
>TRBD1|TRBJ2-3|TRBV4-3|.
CASSHRTGGDTQYF
TGCGCCAGCAGCCATCGGACAGGGGGTGATACGCAGTATTTT
>.|TRBJ2-2|TRBV12-3/TRBV12-4|.
CASSTTGELFF
TGTGCCAGCAGTACCACCGGGGAGCTGTTTTTT
>.|TRBJ1-2|TRBV2|.
CASLIGGDGYTF
TGTGCCAGCCTTATAGGGGGAGATGGCTACACCTTC
>.|TRBJ2-1|TRBV6-5|.
CASSYDGGYNEQFF
TGTGCCAGCAGTTACGATGGGGGTTACAATGAGCAGTTCTTC
>.|TRBJ1-5|TRBV6-5|.
CASGGFSGNQPQHF
TGTGCCAGTGGGGGATTTTCGGGCAATCAGCCCCAGCATTTT
>TRBD2|TRBJ2-1|TRBV5-1|.
CASSSLAGGNNEQFF
TGCGCCAGCAGCTCACTAGCGGGGGGGAACAATGAGCAGTTCTTC
>.|TRBJ1-1|TRBV7-2|.
CASSVDNRANTEAFF
TGTGCCAGCAGCGTAGACAATAGGGCGAACACTGAAGCTTTCTTT
>.|TRBJ1-2|TRBV2|few
CASRPSGDSNYGYTF
TGTGCCAGCAGGCCGTCGGGGGATTCTAACTATGGCTACACCTTC
>.|TRBJ2-7|TRBV2|.
CASSVAVTYEQYF
TGTGCCAGCAGTGTCGCCGTTACCTACGAGCAGTACTTC
>.|TRBJ2-1|TRBV7-9|once
CASRPTRDYNEQFF
TGTGCCAGCAGGCCGACCAGGGATTACAATGAGCAGTTCTTC
>.|TRBJ1-2|TRBV7-6|.
CASSEARVPTF
TGTGCCAGCAGCGAAGCAAGGGTCCCCACCTTC
>TRBD2|TRBJ2-1|TRBV5-1|.
CASSHGLAGGYNEQFF
TGCGCCAGCAGCCACGGACTAGCGGGGGGGTACAATGAGCAGTTCTTC
>.|TRBJ1-1|TRBV6-5|.
CASTQGPLNTEAFF
TGTGCCAGCACCCAGGGGCCCTTGAACACTGAAGCTTTCTTT
>TRBD1|TRBJ2-7|TRBV12-3/TRBV12-4|.
CATSGTGGYEQYF
TGTGCCACATCCGGGACAGGGGGCTACGAGCAGTACTTC
>.|TRBJ2-5|TRBV12-3/TRBV12-4|.
CASSLRGQETQYF
TGTGCCAGCAGTCTTCGGGGTCAAGAGACCCAGTACTTC
>TRBD1|TRBJ1-3|TRBV5-5|.
CASSPRTGLSGNTIYF
TGTGCCAGCAGCCCCCGGACAGGACTGTCTGGAAACACCATATATTTT